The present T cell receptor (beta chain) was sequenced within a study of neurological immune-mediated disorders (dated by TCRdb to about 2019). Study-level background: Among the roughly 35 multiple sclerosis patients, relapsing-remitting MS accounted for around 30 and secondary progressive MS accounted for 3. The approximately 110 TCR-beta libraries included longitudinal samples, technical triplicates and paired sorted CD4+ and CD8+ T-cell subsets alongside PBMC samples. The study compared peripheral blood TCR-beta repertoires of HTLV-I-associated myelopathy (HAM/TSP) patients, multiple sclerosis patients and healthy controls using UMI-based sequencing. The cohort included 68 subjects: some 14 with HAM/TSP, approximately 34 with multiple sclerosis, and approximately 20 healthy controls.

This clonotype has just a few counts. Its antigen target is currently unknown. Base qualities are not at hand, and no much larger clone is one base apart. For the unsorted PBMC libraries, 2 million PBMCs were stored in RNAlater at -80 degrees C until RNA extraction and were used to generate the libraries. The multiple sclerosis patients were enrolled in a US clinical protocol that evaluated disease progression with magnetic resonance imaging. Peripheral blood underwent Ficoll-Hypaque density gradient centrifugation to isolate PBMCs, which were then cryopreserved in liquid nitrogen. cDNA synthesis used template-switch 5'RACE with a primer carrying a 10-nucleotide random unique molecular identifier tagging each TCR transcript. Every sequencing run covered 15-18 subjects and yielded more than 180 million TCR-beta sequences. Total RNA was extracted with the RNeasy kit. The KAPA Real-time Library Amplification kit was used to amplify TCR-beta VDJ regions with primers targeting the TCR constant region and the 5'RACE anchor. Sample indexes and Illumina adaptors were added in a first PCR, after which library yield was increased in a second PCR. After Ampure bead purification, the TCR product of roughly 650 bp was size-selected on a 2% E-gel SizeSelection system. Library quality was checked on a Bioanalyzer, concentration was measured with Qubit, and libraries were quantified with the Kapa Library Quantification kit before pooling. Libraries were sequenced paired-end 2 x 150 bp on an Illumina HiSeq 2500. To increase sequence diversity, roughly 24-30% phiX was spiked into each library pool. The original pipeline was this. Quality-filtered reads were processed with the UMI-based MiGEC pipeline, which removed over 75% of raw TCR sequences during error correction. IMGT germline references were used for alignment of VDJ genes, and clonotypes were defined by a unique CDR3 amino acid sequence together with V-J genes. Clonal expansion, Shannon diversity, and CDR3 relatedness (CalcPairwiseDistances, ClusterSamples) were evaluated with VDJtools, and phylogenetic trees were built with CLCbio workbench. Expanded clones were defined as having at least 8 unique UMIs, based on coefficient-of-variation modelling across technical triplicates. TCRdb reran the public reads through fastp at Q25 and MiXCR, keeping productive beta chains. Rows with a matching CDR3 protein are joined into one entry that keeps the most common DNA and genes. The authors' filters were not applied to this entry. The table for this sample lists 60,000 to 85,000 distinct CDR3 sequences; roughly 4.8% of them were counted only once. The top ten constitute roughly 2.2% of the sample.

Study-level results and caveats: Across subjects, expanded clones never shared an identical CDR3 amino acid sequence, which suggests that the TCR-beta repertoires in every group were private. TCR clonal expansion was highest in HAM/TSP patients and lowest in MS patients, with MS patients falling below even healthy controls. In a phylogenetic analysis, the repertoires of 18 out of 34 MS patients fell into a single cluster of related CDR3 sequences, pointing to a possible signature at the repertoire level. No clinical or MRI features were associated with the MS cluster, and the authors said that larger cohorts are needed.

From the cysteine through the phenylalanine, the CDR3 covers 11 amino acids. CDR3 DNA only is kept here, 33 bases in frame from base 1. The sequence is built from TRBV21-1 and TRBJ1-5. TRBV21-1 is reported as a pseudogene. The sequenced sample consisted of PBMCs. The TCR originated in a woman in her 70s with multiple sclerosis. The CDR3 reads CAHFRGQPQHF. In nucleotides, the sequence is TGTGCCCATTTTAGAGGTCAGCCCCAGCATTTT.